This paragraph covers one T cell receptor beta chain sequence. Its antigen is unknown. This sample was included in a study of post-analysis software for immune sequencing data. The CDR3 loop spans 14 amino acids. From germline, CDR1 is DFQATT and CDR2 SNEGSKA (reference sequence). Trimming removed 6 bases from V and 5 bases from J; junction bases left unmatched: 4. Carried by the TCR beta cDNA libraries were unique molecular identifiers. Once 1 to 10 million T cells were used, approximately 520,000 cDNA molecules resulted. From the PCR reads, TCRdb called clonotypes with MiXCR, one entry per CDR3 protein. The table has hundreds of thousands of distinct CDR3 sequences, 53% seen once. Study-wide findings and caveats: Multiple sclerosis patients had significantly lower normalized Chao1 diversity than controls. Clustering by F measure revealed strong co-clustering among samples prepared together in one batch. Patients had higher frequencies than controls of roughly five TRBV segments, including TRBV5-6, TRBV5-1 and TRBV20-1.

The rearrangement links TRBV20-1 to TRBJ2-1; the match to TRBD2 covers 13 bases. The origin of this receptor is a girl between 10 and 17 years old with multiple sclerosis. The sample was blood. CDR3: CSASGTSGNNEQFF. CDR3 nucleotides: TGCAGTGCCTCTGGGACTAGCGGGAACAATGAGCAGTTCTTC.